A single sample is the source of the 3 T cell receptor beta chains below, sequenced in a study of control samples from healthy donors and cancer patients. Profiled with immunoSEQ multiplex PCR; TCRdb holds only in-frame clones, not every one. The data show 130,000 to 150,000 clones, about 94% seen once. The source material was PBMCs. The receptors here all came from a man in his fifties or sixties with colorectal cancer.

The chain combines TRBV5-1 with TRBJ2-7; TRBD2 is a possible D gene (6 bases). The V end lost 4 bases, the J end lost 1 base, and 15 bases lay between the germline ends. The CDR3 sequence is 15 residues long. CDR1 is SGHRS, CDR2 YFSETQ, per germline. In nucleotides, the CDR3 is TGCGCCAGCAGCACCGGGCTTGGGGGGTCCTACGAGCAGTACTTC. Protein: CASSTGLGGSYEQYF.

The chain carries TRBV7-9 and TRBJ2-1; 9 nucleotides agree with TRBD1. CDR1 is SEHNR and CDR2 is FQNEAQ in the germline V gene (reference sequence). J lost 7 bases, V lost 4 bases, and 8 bases had no gene match. The CDR3 runs to 15 residues. The CDR3 region is CASSSPGQGGNEQFF. CDR3 in DNA: TGTGCCAGCAGCTCCCCGGGACAGGGAGGAAATGAGCAGTTCTTC.

This clone has just one count. This chain joins TRBV2 and TRBJ2-1; D is uncertain. The germline V gene has CDR1 SNHLY and CDR2 FYNNEI. Trimming cost V 5 bases and J 9 bases, with 8 bases left between them. The CDR3 has 11 amino acids. CDR3 protein: CASSIVGEQFF. The CDR3 DNA follows: TGTGCCAGCAGTATTGTTGGTGAGCAGTTCTTC.